The next 21 T cell receptor beta chains were all read from a single sample in a study of T cells in Graves' hyperthyroidism and ophthalmopathy (dated by TCRdb to about 2019). The library was made by multiplex PCR. Sequencer: Illumina HiSeq 2000. TCR beta CDR3 regions were amplified from RNA transcripts. A first-round RT-PCR of the TCR CDR3 used the HTBI primer set with the Qiagen OneStep RT-PCR kit. TCRdb reprocessed the public reads (quality trimming at Q25 with fastp, clone calling with MiXCR) and kept in-frame beta chains. Identical CDR3 protein sequences are pooled into one entry, listed with their most common genes and DNA. The sample table records hundreds of thousands of distinct CDR3 sequences; 35% to 45% of these occur just once. Of the sample, about 9% falls within the top ten clones. Source material: blood. Receptor source: a young man with Graves' hyperthyroidism.

Remarks on this clonotype: One end of the junction does not line up with germline, which may come from a read error. The gene calls are TRBV29-1 and TRBJ2-7; D may be TRBD1 or TRBD2 (5 bases each). Germline loops: CDR1 SQVTM, CDR2 ANQGSEA. The length of the CDR3 is 13 residues. CDR3 nucleotide sequence: TGCAGCGTTGAGTCCGAGGGGCCCTACGAGCTGTACTTC. Its protein product is CSVESEGPYELYF.

The CDR3 sequence is CASSAPTSAHTGELFF. CDR3 sequence (DNA): TGTGCCAGCAGTGCCCCGACTAGCGCTCACACCGGGGAGCTGTTTTTT. This chain connects TRBV2 to TRBJ2-2; 8 nucleotides align to TRBD2. V gave up 4 bases and J gave up 3 bases; unmatched junction bases: 7. The germline gives CDR1 SNHLY, CDR2 FYNNEI. CDR3 length: 16 amino acids.

V usage is TRBV20-1 and J usage is TRBJ2-7, with 7 bases that match TRBD1. This CDR3 has 14 residues. CDR1 is DFQATT, CDR2 SNEGSKA, per germline (reference sequence). V was pared by 0 bases and J by 3 bases, with 5 bases of the junction left unmatched. The CDR3, as DNA: TGCAGTGCTAGAGATACACAGGGGTACTACGAGCAGTACTTC. It yields the protein CSARDTQGYYEQYF.

Details on this clonotype: Being one base from a much bigger clone, this may be a read error. This chain connects TRBV15 to TRBJ2-5; TRBD1 is a possible D gene (7 bases). CDR1 and CDR2 from the germline V gene are LNHNV and YYDKDF (reference sequence). The CDR3 spans 16 residues. The V end was cut by 0 bases, the J end by 5 bases, with 16 bases between. CDR3 loop: CATSRDLSAGGETQYF. The CDR3 region has the DNA TGTGCCACCAGCAGAGATCTATCTGCAGGGGGGGAGACCCAGTACTTC.

This clonotype was seen many times. In nucleotides, the CDR3 is TGCAGTGCTGGACAGGGGGCCAGGTACGAGCAGTACTTC. Protein product: CSAGQGARYEQYF. The chain recombines TRBV20-1 with TRBJ2-7, with 11 bases matching TRBD1. The CDR3 sequence is 13 residues long. The germline gives CDR1 DFQATT, CDR2 SNEGSKA (reference sequence). V lost 5 bases to trimming and J lost 4 bases; unmatched junction nucleotides: 4.

This clonotype was found a few times. V gene TRBV4-3 combines with J gene TRBJ1-5; D gene ambiguous. The germline V gene encodes CDR1 LGHNA and CDR2 YSLEER. The germline V and J ends were trimmed by 2 bases and 4 bases, with 15 bases remaining between them. CDR3 size: 16 residues. The CDR3 nucleotides read TGCGCCAGCAGCCAACTGTCGAGTGGCAGAAATCAGCCCCAGCATTTT. As protein: CASSQLSSGRNQPQHF.

The genes are TRBV10-3 and TRBJ1-5; D may be TRBD1 (5 bases). The CDR3 runs 14 residues. Germline V gene sequence: CDR1 ENHRY, CDR2 SYGVKD. V was trimmed by 2 bases and J by 5 bases, leaving 10 bases between them. The CDR3 DNA reads as TGTGCCATCAGTGAGGGGAGCAGGGATCAGCCCCAGCATTTT. This gives the protein CAISEGSRDQPQHF.

There are many counts of this clonotype. The chain couples TRBV7-2 to TRBJ2-7, with D unresolved. The CDR3 runs 14 residues. Per the germline V gene, CDR1 is SGHTA and CDR2 is FQGNSA. Trimming left V 0 bases short and J 0 bases short, with 6 bases between. The CDR3 coding sequence is TGTGCCAGCAGCTTAGCGGAGAGCTCCTACGAGCAGTACTTC. Protein sequence: CASSLAESSYEQYF.

In its sample, this clonotype was seen once. CDR3 in DNA: TGTGCCAGCAGCTTAGGAGACAACAAGCTTTACGAGCAGTACTTC. It is translated as CASSLGDNKLYEQYF. This chain links TRBV7-6 with TRBJ2-7; D remains unclear. In germline, CDR1 is SGHVS, CDR2 FNYEAQ. The CDR3 spans 15 residues. Trimming stripped 1 base from V and 4 bases from J, with 14 bases between.

V and J are TRBV25-1 and TRBJ1-6; 8 bases match TRBD1. The CDR3 covers 17 residues. CDR1 and CDR2 from the germline V gene are MGHDK and SYGVNS. The V and J ends lost 4 bases and 0 bases, in that order; junction bases with no gene match: 5. The DNA for the CDR3 is TGTGCCAGCAGTGCAATGGACAGGGTCTCCTATAATTCACCCCTCCACTTT. Protein sequence: CASSAMDRVSYNSPLHF. The full variable domain, completed using reference TRBV25-1 and TRBJ1-6, is EADIYQTPRYLVIGTGKKITLECSQTMGHDKMYWYQQDPGMELHLIHYSYGVNSTEKGDLSSESTVSRIRTEHFPLTLESARPSHTSQYLCASSAMDRVSYNSPLHFGNGTRLTVT.

This clonotype appeared a few times. This sequence joins TRBV7-6 and TRBJ2-2, with 13 bases lining up with TRBD2. J lost 0 bases, V lost 5 bases, and 6 bases had no gene match. This CDR3 region has 18 residues. From germline, CDR1 is SGHVS and CDR2 FNYEAQ. The CDR3 DNA reads as TGTGCCAGCAGCCTACTAGCGGGAGGGCTTCCGAACACCGGGGAGCTGTTTTTT. Residues: CASSLLAGGLPNTGELFF.

The chain carries TRBV2 and TRBJ1-4; 8 bases agree with TRBD1. The CDR3 is 14 amino acids. J was trimmed by 7 bases and V by 4 bases; bases with no gene match: 5. CDR1 SNHLY and CDR2 FYNNEI come from the germline V gene. Here the CDR3 DNA reads TGTGCCAGCAGTGGGCAGGGGGCTCGTGAAAAACTGTTTTTT. Translation gives CASSGQGAREKLFF.

The J gene is TRBJ2-2, the V gene TRBV20-1; TRBD2 agrees at 10 bases. The CDR3 runs 15 residues. With 5 bases clipped from V and 1 base from J, the junction kept 4 bases outside the gene matches. Germline CDR1 and CDR2: DFQATT and SNEGSKA (reference sequence). The CDR3 loop reads CSAERLAGNTGELFF. CDR3 bases: TGCAGTGCTGAGAGACTAGCGGGGAACACCGGGGAGCTGTTTTTT.

This clonotype was seen ten or more times. This chain uses TRBV7-9 with TRBJ2-5, with D unclear. This CDR3 is built from 14 residues. Per the germline V gene, CDR1 is SEHNR and CDR2 is FQNEAQ (reference sequence). V was clipped by 5 bases and J by 1 base, with 11 bases between them. The CDR3 spells CASSALTSQETQYF. CDR3 nucleotide sequence: TGTGCCAGCAGCGCCCTTACCTCCCAAGAGACCCAGTACTTC.

The chain carries TRBV19 and TRBJ1-2, with no clear D. Germline CDR1 reads LNHDA; CDR2 reads SQIVND (reference sequence). CDR3 length equals 16 residues. Between the trimmed V and J ends, which lost 0 bases and 3 bases, there was a span of 14 bases. This chain's CDR3 is CASSIDRAGSDYGYTF. The CDR3 coding sequence is TGTGCCAGTAGTATAGATCGGGCGGGCTCGGACTATGGCTACACCTTC.

A note on this clonotype: A much larger clone differs from this one at a single base, so this may be a read error. The chain employs TRBV20-1 and TRBJ2-2; possibly TRBD1 or TRBD2 for D (5 bases each). Germline CDR1 and CDR2: DFQATT and SNEGSKA (reference sequence). The CDR3 extends over 14 amino acids. The V and J ends lost 4 bases and 5 bases respectively, with 14 bases between them. The chain's CDR3 is CSAKGSIHTGELFF. The DNA for the CDR3 is TGCAGTGCTAAGGGGAGCATACATACCGGGGAGCTGTTTTTT.

J is TRBJ2-7 and V is TRBV20-1; maybe TRBD1 (6 bases). V lost 2 bases to trimming and J lost 2 bases, with 16 bases between them. The CDR3 has 15 amino acids. Germline V gene lookup returns CDR1 DFQATT and CDR2 SNEGSKA (reference sequence). The CDR3, as DNA: TGCAGTGCTAGAATACGGGACAACCCTCCCTACGAGCAGTACTTC. Its protein is CSARIRDNPPYEQYF.

This clonotype appeared a few times. The rearrangement joins TRBV20-1 to TRBJ2-7; 7 positions match TRBD1. This CDR3 has 13 amino acids. J gave up 4 bases and V 2 bases, and 5 bases lay outside the gene matches. Germline-derived CDR1 and CDR2 are DFQATT and SNEGSKA (reference sequence). DNA of the CDR3: TGCAGTGCTAGAAGGCCAGGGGGTTACGAGCAGTACTTC. Translated: CSARRPGGYEQYF.

Ten or more counts support this clonotype. The rearrangement uses TRBV20-1 and TRBJ2-7; 7 nucleotides agree with TRBD1. The V gene's germline CDR1 is DFQATT and CDR2 SNEGSKA (reference sequence). Germline trimming cut 6 bases from V and 1 base from J; bases unmatched to any gene: 6. There are 13 residues in the CDR3. CDR3 DNA: TGCAGTGCGACTTCGACAGGGTCCTACGAGCAGTACTTC. Translating gives CSATSTGSYEQYF.

V usage is TRBV11-2 and J usage is TRBJ2-5, with a possible D match to TRBD2 (7 bases). V was trimmed by 5 bases and J by 7 bases, leaving 14 bases between them. Germline CDR1 and CDR2: SGHAT and FQNNGV. The CDR3 is 13 amino acids. This chain's CDR3 is CASSLEGGGTQYF. CDR3 DNA sequence: TGTGCCAGCAGCCTTGAGGGAGGGGGGACCCAGTACTTC.

The chain combines TRBV19 with TRBJ1-4; no definite D call. The germline gives CDR1 LNHDA, CDR2 SQIVND (reference sequence). V shed 7 bases and J shed 0 bases, with 9 bases lying between them. The CDR3 contains 14 residues. As DNA, the CDR3 is TGTGCCAGTAAGTCGGGTGCAACTAATGAAAAACTGTTTTTT. It encodes CASKSGATNEKLFF.